This TCR beta chain was recovered during a study of blood T cell repertoires in COVID-19 (dated by TCRdb to between 2020 and 2021). For the study in its entirety: Samples covering the acute and convalescent phases of COVID-19 were provided by collaborators in the United States, Italy and Spain. Subjects who had been exposed to COVID-19, were actively infected with it, or had recovered from it provided the deeply sampled blood TCRbeta repertoires that made up the dataset. The sample metadata nearly always contained a de-identified subject ID, COVID-19 status, age in years and sex. Where HLA class I and class II types were available, the types were taken from metadata supplied by the sample provider, not from assay-based typing. The repertoires were made available in a free public database intended to serve as a resource for research on the immune response to SARS-CoV-2. The samples were drawn from two sources: the first 160 participants of the ongoing ImmuneRACE study, and 1,000 to 1,500 subjects contributed by 6 global collaborators. The material from the prospective study consisted of cDNA or gDNA derived from T cells, B-cell-depleted T cells, or PBMCs.

On the study overall, not on this receptor specifically: Clinical and demographic metadata were provided uncurated, with the amount varying by source and participant.

Note on this clone: The antigen it recognizes is unknown. No clone much larger than this one lies a single base away; base qualities are absent.

Counted from cysteine to phenylalanine, this CDR3 has 13 amino acids. The read is trimmed to its CDR3 DNA, 39 bases read in frame from base 1. CDR1 is given as SGHAT and CDR2 as FQNNGV, both from the germline V gene. The junction shows trimming of 1 base on V and 4 bases on J, plus 8 bases between the germline ends. Whole blood was collected in K2EDTA tubes by collaborating institutions according to the institutions' own protocols. Collaborator samples were shipped for TCRbeta analysis as frozen whole blood, isolated PBMCs, or DNA extracted from either sample type. The immunoSEQ Assay, a bias-controlled multiplex PCR, was used to amplify TCRbeta CDR3 regions from genomic DNA. The published analysis was carried out like this. The number of nucleated cells in each sample was estimated from the amplification of reference gene primers within the assay. To quantify the absolute abundance of each unique TCRbeta CDR3 rearrangement, sequence reads were collapsed and filtered. For each sample, productive Simpson clonality was calculated as the square root of Simpson's diversity index over productive rearrangements. Sourced from immuneACCESS, this table was stored by TCRdb with only in-frame sequences that have V and J called. A share of the clones is absent; for the studies checked, an unresolved V gene accounts for under half, and the remainder has no known explanation. The DNA was the basis for D and trimming; V, J and clone size are from that table. In this sample the table shows around 90,000 clones, 81% of which occur a single time. The ten biggest clones cover more than 10% of the sample.

This TCR came from a human donor in a cohort sampled during active COVID-19. Here the chain combines TRBV11-2 and TRBJ2-7; perhaps TRBD1 is the D gene, with 6 bases matching. Specimen: peripheral blood. Here is the DNA: TGTGCCAGCAGCTTAGGGACAGCTTACGAGCAGTACTTC. Its protein product is CASSLGTAYEQYF. The CDR3, completed at both ends by the reference TRBV11-2 and TRBJ2-7 genes, gives the full variable domain EAGVAQSPRYKIIEKRQSVAFWCNPISGHATLYWYQQILGQGPKLLIQFQNNGVVDDSQLPKDRFSAERLKGVDSTLKIQPAKLEDSAVYLCASSLGTAYEQYFGPGTRLTVT.